The 18 T cell receptor beta chains listed next were all sequenced from one sample in a study of identical twins. TCRdb reanalysed the 5' RACE reads using MiXCR and keeps one entry per CDR3 protein. The data show approximately 590,000 distinct CDR3 sequences, around 9.6% seen once. These data were likewise used in another study, on yellow fever vaccine responses in identical twins.

Sequences were obtained from PBMCs. The receptor set was obtained from a woman in her late teens or twenties in good health.

Many counts were recorded for this clonotype. The genes are TRBV7-9 and TRBJ2-6; D is undetermined. V lost 6 bases and J 2 bases, leaving 5 bases between the germline ends. This CDR3 is 13 amino acids long. Per germline, CDR1 SEHNR and CDR2 FQNEAQ (reference sequence). The CDR3 bases are TGTGCCAGCAGTTTTCCTGGGGCCAACGTCCTGACTTTC. As protein: CASSFPGANVLTF.

This clonotype was seen at least ten times. The V gene is TRBV3-1, the J gene TRBJ1-1; weak D call: TRBD1 (5 bases). This CDR3 has 14 amino acids. The V end lost 1 base, the J end lost 7 bases, and 13 bases lay between the germline ends. The germline gives CDR1 LGHDT, CDR2 YNNKEL (reference sequence). CDR3 in DNA: TGTGCCAGCAGCCAAGGCTCCAGGGCCCATGAAGCTTTCTTT. Translated: CASSQGSRAHEAFF.

This clonotype appeared many times. The chain employs TRBV6-5 and TRBJ2-1, with 10 bases that match TRBD2. CDR1 and CDR2 (germline): MNHEY, SVGAGI. The junction had 7 bases not matched to a gene; V was cut back by 0 bases and J by 8 bases. CDR3 size: 16 residues. CDR3 nucleotides: TGTGCCAGCAGTTACTCTCGAGCGGGAGGGCCCCATGAGCAGTTCTTC. It encodes CASSYSRAGGPHEQFF.

This clonotype has just a few counts. One end of the junction does not line up with germline, which may come from a read error. V and J are TRBV24-1 and TRBJ2-1, with D perhaps given as TRBD1 or TRBD2 (5 bases each). This CDR3 has 14 amino acids. From germline, CDR1 is KGHDR and CDR2 SFDVKD. CDR3: CATSSSIASKGRVF. Written as DNA, the CDR3 is TGTGCCACCAGTTCTTCCATCGCCTCGAAGGGGCGGGTCTTC.

In this sample, this clonotype turned up many times. The chain is built from TRBV20-1 and TRBJ2-1; 8 bases agree with TRBD2. This CDR3 spans 13 amino acids. CDR1 and CDR2 from the germline V gene are DFQATT and SNEGSKA (reference sequence). V was pared by 4 bases and J by 4 bases, with 3 bases of the junction left unmatched. The CDR3 DNA is TGCAGTGCTAAGGCGGGAGGTTACAATGAGCAGTTCTTC. It codes for CSAKAGGYNEQFF.

The V and J genes are TRBV20-1 and TRBJ2-5, with 11 bases matching TRBD2. The CDR3 totals 15 residues. J lost 4 bases, V lost 1 base, and 5 bases had no gene match. Germline V lookup: CDR1 DFQATT, CDR2 SNEGSKA (reference sequence). This chain's CDR3 is CSARGPSGRIETQYF. CDR3 nucleotides: TGCAGTGCTAGAGGCCCTAGCGGGAGGATAGAGACCCAGTACTTC.

This clonotype was recorded at least ten times. V usage is TRBV4-3 and J usage is TRBJ2-1, with D perhaps matching TRBD2 (5 bases). Looked up from germline, CDR1 is LGHNA and CDR2 is YSLEER. The CDR3 length is 12 residues. The ends were cut back, 4 bases at V and 6 bases at J, with 7 bases in the middle. The CDR3 spells CASSRGLNEQFF. CDR3 DNA sequence: TGCGCCAGCAGCCGAGGACTCAATGAGCAGTTCTTC.

This clonotype has more than one count but fewer than ten. The J gene is TRBJ2-1, the V gene TRBV28, with a tentative D call TRBD1 (5 bases). Per the germline V gene, CDR1 is MDHEN and CDR2 is SYDVKM. The germline V and J ends were trimmed by 1 base and 3 bases, with 10 bases remaining between them. The CDR3 length is 15 residues. This chain's CDR3 is CASSLFREGYNEQFF. CDR3 sequence (DNA): TGTGCCAGCAGTTTATTCAGGGAAGGCTACAATGAGCAGTTCTTC.

In this sample, this clonotype turned up many times. V usage is TRBV7-9 and J usage is TRBJ2-3; 9 bases map to TRBD1. Per the germline V gene, CDR1 is SEHNR and CDR2 is FQNEAQ (reference sequence). The junction had 5 bases not matched to a gene; V was cut back by 2 bases and J by 2 bases. This CDR3 region has 16 residues. The DNA of the CDR3 is TGTGCCAGCAGCTTATTTAGGACAGGGGACACAGATACGCAGTATTTT. This codes for CASSLFRTGDTDTQYF.

This clonotype was seen a handful of times. The chain is built from TRBV11-2 and TRBJ2-7, with D possibly being TRBD2 (6 bases). Trimming took 1 base from V and 7 from J, leaving 14 bases between them. The CDR3 runs 14 residues. Germline V lookup: CDR1 SGHAT, CDR2 FQNNGV. CDR3 in DNA: TGTGCCAGCAGCTTAGCGGGGGAACCGGGGGAGCAGTACTTC. It specifies CASSLAGEPGEQYF.

There are many counts of this clonotype. This rearrangement joins TRBV5-1 to TRBJ2-3; D might be TRBD2 (6 bases). CDR1 is SGHRS and CDR2 is YFSETQ in the germline V gene. The V end lost 6 bases, the J end lost 4 bases, and 18 bases lay between the germline ends. CDR3 size: 15 residues. This CDR3 reads CASKESGVFADTQYF. The CDR3 DNA follows: TGCGCCAGCAAGGAATCGGGAGTATTCGCAGATACGCAGTATTTT.

V and J are TRBV15 and TRBJ2-4; maybe TRBD1 (5 bases). The V and J ends lost 5 bases and 0 bases respectively, with 11 bases between them. This CDR3 region has 15 residues. Germline-derived CDR1 and CDR2 are LNHNV and YYDKDF (reference sequence). The chain's CDR3 is CATSLGRVAKNIQYF. CDR3 sequence (DNA): TGTGCCACCAGCCTGGGCAGGGTAGCCAAAAACATTCAGTACTTC.

This clonotype appeared once. The chain is built from TRBV2 and TRBJ2-1; the match to TRBD2 covers 8 bases. The trim removed 9 bases at V and 0 bases at J, leaving 13 bases unmatched. CDR3 length: 17 residues. Germline assignment: CDR1 SNHLY and CDR2 FYNNEI. CDR3 region: CASSSSGEVSSYNEQFF. The CDR3 DNA reads as TGTGCCAGTAGCAGTAGCGGGGAGGTGAGCTCCTACAATGAGCAGTTCTTC.

To note about this clonotype: One junction end disagrees with the germline gene, perhaps due to a read error. The chain uses TRBV7-7 and TRBJ2-5; 12 bases are a match to TRBD2. From germline, CDR1 is SSHAT and CDR2 FNYEAQ (reference sequence). This CDR3 has 17 amino acids. DNA of the CDR3: TGTGCTAGCAGCCTAGGACTAGCGGGAATGTACCAAGAGACCCAGTACTTC. It yields the protein CASSLGLAGMYQETQYF.

This clonotype was counted only a few times. The CDR3 region is CASSLRVQQETQYF. The CDR3 coding sequence is TGCGCCAGCAGCTTGAGGGTGCAACAAGAGACCCAGTACTTC. The chain links TRBV5-1 to TRBJ2-5; D unresolved. Trimming shortened V by 1 base and J by 2 bases, and 9 bases separated the two germline ends. The CDR3 runs to 14 residues. Germline V CDR1 and CDR2: SGHRS, YFSETQ. Based on the CDR3 plus reference TRBV5-1 and TRBJ2-5, the full variable domain is KAGVTQTPRYLIKTRGQQVTLSCSPISGHRSVSWYQQTPGQGLQFLFEYFSETQRNKGNFPGRFSGRQFSNSRSEMNVSTLELGDSALYLCASSLRVQQETQYFGPGTRLLVL.

This clonotype was found a few times. The genes are TRBV7-6 and TRBJ2-7, with 14 bases that match TRBD2. Unmatched junction bases numbered 10, after V lost 5 bases and J lost 4 bases. Germline CDR1 reads SGHVS; CDR2 reads FNYEAQ. This CDR3 contains 17 residues. CDR3 sequence: CASSPWGLAGVGYEQYF. As DNA, the CDR3 is TGTGCCAGCAGCCCCTGGGGACTAGCGGGAGTGGGTTACGAGCAGTACTTC.

The chain couples TRBV12-3 or TRBV12-4 to TRBJ1-4, with D perhaps matching TRBD1 (5 bases). The CDR3 is 13 amino acids. Trimming removed 6 bases at V and 4 bases at J, with 9 bases between. The chain's CDR3 is CASSLTDNEKLFF. CDR3 nucleotides: TGTGCCAGCAGCCTGACAGATAATGAAAAACTGTTTTTT.

The V gene is TRBV25-1, the J gene TRBJ2-1; D is possibly TRBD1 or TRBD2 (5 bases each). Germline values: CDR1 MGHDK, CDR2 SYGVNS. Deletions cut 6 bases from V and 10 bases from J, with 16 bases between. The CDR3 sequence is 13 residues long. This CDR3 is CASSALGRLEQFF. CDR3 DNA: TGTGCCAGCAGCGCCCTGGGACGGCTCGAGCAGTTCTTC.